This entry features one T cell receptor beta chain sequence. Profiling relied on immunoSEQ multiplex PCR, and the TCRdb table lists in-frame clones only, not all of them. This table holds about 180,000 clones, roughly four fifths found once. This entry belongs to a study of blood T cell repertoires in COVID-19. Study background: Samples of COVID-19 (acute and convalescent) were obtained from the United States, Italy and Spain.

The receptor's source is a woman in her sixties or seventies with COVID-19, enrolled during active disease. The sequencing input was peripheral blood.

As DNA, the CDR3 is TGTGCTAGTGGTTTGGCCCCTCGAGACAATAACGGGGAGCTGTTTTTT. It yields the protein CASGLAPRDNNGELFF. The chain joins TRBV12-5 to TRBJ2-2; D is uncertain. CDR3 length equals 16 residues. The germline V gene encodes CDR1 LGHNT and CDR2 FRNRAP. Trimming stripped 1 base from V and 7 bases from J, with 16 bases between.